A single sample gave rise to the 9 T cell receptor beta chains below, sequenced in a study of shared T cell receptors in the human thymus. The assay was immunoSEQ multiplex PCR, and TCRdb's table has in-frame clones only and misses some. The sample lists approximately 490,000 clones; 75% to 80% were seen once. The same sample was also used in a study of human thymus T cells.

The sequenced sample consisted of thymocytes. Receptors originate from a boy less than two years old with a congenital heart defect.

The chain links TRBV11-2 to TRBJ2-1; perhaps TRBD2 as D (6 bases). Germline V gives CDR1 SGHAT, CDR2 FQNNGV. V lost 4 bases, J lost 5 bases, and 15 bases lay in between. The CDR3 spans 15 residues. The chain's CDR3 is CASSSLWGVNNEQFF. DNA for the CDR3: TGTGCCAGCAGCTCTCTATGGGGGGTTAACAATGAGCAGTTCTTC. The complete variable domain, with remaining parts taken from reference TRBV11-2 and TRBJ2-1, reads EAGVAQSPRYKIIEKRQSVAFWCNPISGHATLYWYQQILGQGPKLLIQFQNNGVVDDSQLPKDRFSAERLKGVDSTLKIQPAKLEDSAVYLCASSSLWGVNNEQFFGPGTRLTVL.

This chain uses TRBV15 with TRBJ2-5, with no clear D. Trimming stripped 4 bases from V and 5 bases from J, with 17 bases between. The CDR3 covers 15 residues. Germline values: CDR1 LNHNV, CDR2 YYDKDF (reference sequence). The CDR3 sequence: CATSTTPLPGETQYF. In nucleotides, the CDR3 is TGTGCCACCAGCACTACTCCACTGCCCGGGGAGACCCAGTACTTC.

The rearrangement links TRBV5-1 to TRBJ2-5; TRBD2 matches at 9 bases. The CDR3 has 15 residues. J lost 5 bases, V lost 3 bases, and 8 bases had no gene match. Per the germline V gene, CDR1 is SGHRS and CDR2 is YFSETQ. The CDR3 DNA is TGCGCCAGCAGCTCCCGGCGGGGGGGCGCGGAGACCCAGTACTTC. This gives the protein CASSSRRGGAETQYF.

This chain uses TRBV5-1 with TRBJ1-4; 8 nucleotides match TRBD1. The V gene's germline CDR1 is SGHRS and CDR2 YFSETQ. This CDR3 region has 16 residues. V was pared by 4 bases and J by 2 bases, with 7 bases of the junction left unmatched. The chain's CDR3 is CASSRHRGGTNEKLFF. The CDR3 DNA reads TGCGCCAGCAGCCGGCACAGGGGGGGCACTAATGAAAAACTGTTTTTT.

The rearrangement uses TRBV28 and TRBJ1-4; D may be TRBD1 (5 bases). Trimming removed 6 bases from V and 5 bases from J, with 22 bases in between. From germline, CDR1 is MDHEN and CDR2 SYDVKM. This CDR3 is 17 amino acids long. The CDR3 sequence is CASSIPQRQQKNEKLFF. The CDR3, as DNA: TGTGCCAGCAGCATACCCCAAAGACAGCAAAAAAATGAAAAACTGTTTTTT.

The V gene is TRBV2, the J gene TRBJ1-3; D may be TRBD1 (6 bases). Germline loops: CDR1 SNHLY, CDR2 FYNNEI. This CDR3 spans 14 amino acids. V was cut by 6 bases and J by 5 bases, with 14 bases left in between. The CDR3 sequence is CASSRTGTRNTIYF. CDR3 sequence (DNA): TGTGCCAGCAGCCGTACAGGGACCCGAAACACCATATATTTT.

The gene calls are TRBV27 and TRBJ2-3, with 9 bases fitting TRBD2. The J segment lost 4 bases and the V segment lost 0 bases, leaving 8 bases of the junction unmatched. Per the germline V gene, CDR1 is MNHEY and CDR2 is SMNVEV (reference sequence). The CDR3 has 17 residues. The CDR3: CASSLSIPGLAPDTQYF. The CDR3 DNA is TGTGCCAGCAGTTTATCGATTCCGGGACTAGCCCCAGATACGCAGTATTTT.

The genes are TRBV5-4 and TRBJ2-1; perhaps TRBD1 as D (5 bases). The V gene lost 4 bases and the J gene lost 9 bases, with 11 bases spanning the gap. Germline CDR1 SGHNT, CDR2 YYREEE (reference sequence). This CDR3 has 12 amino acids. The CDR3 reads CASSLGVGEQFF. The CDR3 DNA is TGTGCCAGCAGCCTAGGGGTAGGTGAGCAGTTCTTC. Drawing the rest from reference TRBV5-4 and TRBJ2-1, the complete variable domain is ETGVTQSPTHLIKTRGQQVTLRCSSQSGHNTVSWYQQALGQGPQFIFQYYREEENGRGNFPPRFSGLQFPNYSSELNVNALELDDSALYLCASSLGVGEQFFGPGTRLTVL.

The chain is built from TRBV2 and TRBJ2-2, with D maybe TRBD1 (5 bases). The length of the CDR3 is 13 residues. Germline-derived CDR1 and CDR2 are SNHLY and FYNNEI. V shed 10 bases and J shed 7 bases, with 16 bases lying between them. CDR3 nucleotide sequence: TGTGCCAACTGGTGGGGCCCTGGCGGGGAGCTGTTTTTT. This translates into CANWWGPGGELFF.